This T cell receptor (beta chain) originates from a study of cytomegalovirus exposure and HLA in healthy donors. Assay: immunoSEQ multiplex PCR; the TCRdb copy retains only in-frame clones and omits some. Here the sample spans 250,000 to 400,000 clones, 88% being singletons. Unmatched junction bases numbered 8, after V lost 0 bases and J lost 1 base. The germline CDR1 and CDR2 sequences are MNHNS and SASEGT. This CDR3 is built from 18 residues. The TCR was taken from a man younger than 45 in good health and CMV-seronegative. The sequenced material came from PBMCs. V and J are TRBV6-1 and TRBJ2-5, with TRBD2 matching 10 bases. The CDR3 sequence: CASSEALLLAGVQETQYF. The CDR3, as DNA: TGTGCCAGCAGTGAAGCGCTTCTCCTAGCGGGGGTCCAAGAGACCCAGTACTTC.